The rows below give T cell receptor beta chains drawn from one sample of a study of blood T cell repertoires in COVID-19. Profiling relied on immunoSEQ multiplex PCR, and the TCRdb table lists in-frame clones only, not all of them. The table has approximately 220,000 clones, roughly 84% seen once. The sequenced sample consisted of PBMCs or T cells enriched from blood (not recorded which). Source of these receptors: a woman aged 40 to 49 who had recovered from COVID-19. Both conserved end residues are part of each CDR3. D genes are given only for firm matches. A clone size is listed for some rows: how often the clone was seen (once, few, many), or a class if it is expanded.

>.|.|TRBJ1-4|TRBV7-9
TGTGCCAGCAGCTCTGCCTCGACAGCCTATCTCGAAAAACTGTTTTTT
CASSSASTAYLEKLFF
>.|.|TRBJ2-1|TRBV9
TGTGCCAGCAGCGTCAACTACAATGAGCAGTTCTTC
CASSVNYNEQFF
>TRBD2|.|TRBJ2-1|TRBV28
TGTGCCAGCAGTTTGGTAGGTTATAGCGGGAGGGCCCTCTACAATGAGCAGTTCTTC
CASSLVGYSGRALYNEQFF
>.|.|TRBJ1-6|TRBV11-2
TGTGCCAGCAGCTCCCACTTTTCGAACAGGGCTGATTCACCCCTCCACTTT
CASSSHFSNRADSPLHF
>TRBD2|.|TRBJ2-7|TRBV7-9
TGTGCCAGCAGCCGGGAGGGAGTACACGGATCCGCCGGGGGCGGCGAGCAGTACTTC
CASSREGVHGSAGGGEQYF
>.|.|TRBJ1-1|TRBV6-5
TGTGCCAGCAGGTTGTGGGGGGAAAACACTGAAGCTTTCTTT
CASRLWGENTEAFF
>.|.|TRBJ2-1|TRBV10-1
TGCGCCAGCAGTGCAGGGACTGCGTACAATGAGCAGTTCTTC
CASSAGTAYNEQFF
>.|.|TRBJ1-1|TRBV20-1
TGCAGTGCTAGTTCAGGGGCGAAGGACACTGAAGCTTTCTTT
CSASSGAKDTEAFF
>.|.|TRBJ2-5|TRBV30
TGTGCCTGGCGTAGGGGAGAGACCCAGTACTTC
CAWRRGETQYF
>.|once|TRBJ2-7|TRBV3-1/TRBV3-2
TGTGCCAGCAGCGAGGGCACTAGCCCCTACGAGCAGTACTTC
CASSEGTSPYEQYF
>TRBD2|.|TRBJ2-1|TRBV19
TGTGCCAGTAGTATAGGGGCTAGCGGGTACCGGGGCAATGAGCAGTTCTTC
CASSIGASGYRGNEQFF
>.|.|TRBJ1-5|TRBV5-5
TGTGCCAGCAGTCTTGCAGGGGATGGTCAGCCCCAGCATTTT
CASSLAGDGQPQHF
>TRBD1|.|TRBJ1-4|TRBV28
TGTGCCAGCAGTCTTGGGACACAGGGGGATCATGAAAAACTGTTTTTT
CASSLGTQGDHEKLFF
>TRBD1|.|TRBJ1-2|TRBV7-9
TGTGCCAGCAGCTTCGGGACAGGGAAGGGGTACGGCTATGGCTACACCTTC
CASSFGTGKGYGYGYTF
>.|.|TRBJ2-4|TRBV19
TGTGCTACATCCGAGCGTTTGGACATTCAGTACTTC
CATSERLDIQYF
>.|.|TRBJ2-1|TRBV24-1
TGTGCCACCAGTGAGCAGACTAAGAACCCTTCCTACAATGAGCAGTTCTTC
CATSEQTKNPSYNEQFF